Below, 28 T cell receptor beta chains from the same sample are listed, as sequenced in a study of T cell responses to AZD1222 COVID-19 vaccine. TCRdb's copy holds only in-frame clones and misses some; the assay was immunoSEQ multiplex PCR. The sample has 100,000 or so clones, 88% seen once. Sequences were derived from peripheral blood, sampled on day 0 of AZD1222 vaccination. The source is an adult in good health.

The J gene is TRBJ2-3, the V gene TRBV7-9; weak D call: TRBD2 (5 bases). Germline loops: CDR1 SEHNR, CDR2 FQNEAQ (reference sequence). This CDR3 has 13 residues. V lost 4 bases and J 13 bases, leaving 18 bases between the germline ends. CDR3 sequence: CASSSGVTHGEYF. The DNA for the CDR3 is TGTGCCAGCAGCTCTGGCGTCACACACGGGGAGTATTTT.

The CDR3 sequence is CASSPDSQETQYF. DNA for the CDR3: TGTGCCAGCAGCCCGGACAGCCAAGAGACCCAGTACTTC. The chain joins TRBV9 to TRBJ2-5; tentative D call: TRBD1 (6 bases). Germline-derived CDR1 and CDR2 are SGDLS and YYNGEE. The CDR3 covers 13 residues. Trimming stripped 4 bases from V and 1 base from J, with 8 bases between.

This chain links TRBV3-1 (or the pseudogene TRBV3-2) with TRBJ1-2, with D hard to call. CDR1 and CDR2 from the germline V gene are LGHDT and YNNKEL (reference sequence). The V end was cut by 0 bases, the J end by 2 bases, with 13 bases between. The CDR3 totals 16 residues. The CDR3 here is CASSQDGKEKNYGYTF. Here the CDR3 DNA reads TGTGCCAGCAGCCAAGACGGTAAAGAGAAAAACTATGGCTACACCTTC.

As for this clone: The sample holds other DNA sequences that translate to the same CDR3. V usage is TRBV6-2 or TRBV6-3 and J usage is TRBJ2-7; D is undetermined. CDR1 MNHEY and CDR2 SVGEGT come from the germline V gene. V gave up 5 bases and J gave up 3 bases, with 5 bases separating them. The CDR3 totals 11 residues. The CDR3 reads CASSHSYEQYF. CDR3 nucleotides: TGTGCCAGCAGTCACAGCTACGAGCAGTACTTC.

This chain connects TRBV9 to TRBJ1-6; D may be TRBD1 (5 bases). In germline, CDR1 is SGDLS, CDR2 YYNGEE. Trimming removed 4 bases at V and 7 bases at J, with 9 bases between. CDR3 length: 13 amino acids. The CDR3 here is CASSTGTNSPLHF. The CDR3 bases are TGTGCCAGCAGCACCGGGACGAATTCACCCCTCCACTTT.

The chain uses TRBV5-1 and TRBJ1-1; D remains unclear. V was cut by 0 bases and J by 1 base, with 10 bases left in between. The CDR3 sequence is 15 residues long. Looked up from germline, CDR1 is SGHRS and CDR2 is YFSETQ. Written as DNA, the CDR3 is TGCGCCAGCAGCTTGGCCAATTGGGGGAACACTGAAGCTTTCTTT. This translates into CASSLANWGNTEAFF. The full variable domain, in which reference TRBV5-1 and TRBJ1-1 provide the parts outside the CDR3, is KAGVTQTPRYLIKTRGQQVTLSCSPISGHRSVSWYQQTPGQGLQFLFEYFSETQRNKGNFPGRFSGRQFSNSRSEMNVSTLELGDSALYLCASSLANWGNTEAFFGQGTRLTVV.

This clone was seen only once. V and J are TRBV19 and TRBJ1-5; D is perhaps TRBD1 (5 bases). The CDR3 sequence is 16 residues long. V was shortened by 7 bases and J by 1 base, with 17 bases between the two germline ends. CDR1 is LNHDA, CDR2 SQIVND, per germline (reference sequence). The CDR3 is CASIPSGRGSNQPQHF. The CDR3 nucleotides read TGTGCCAGTATCCCCTCGGGGAGGGGAAGCAATCAGCCCCAGCATTTT.

The chain combines TRBV9 with TRBJ2-5; D uncertain. V lost 0 bases and J 3 bases, leaving 15 bases between the germline ends. The CDR3 has 16 amino acids. Germline CDR1 reads SGDLS; CDR2 reads YYNGEE. CDR3 bases: TGTGCCAGCAGCGTAGGAGGCTCCGGGCTAAAAGAGACCCAGTACTTC. It encodes CASSVGGSGLKETQYF.

The chain joins TRBV7-2 to TRBJ2-3, with TRBD2 matching over 10 bases. Trimming cost V 2 bases and J 6 bases; bases outside gene matches: 5. This CDR3 is 15 amino acids long. CDR1 is SGHTA and CDR2 is FQGNSA in the germline V gene. Here the CDR3 DNA reads TGTGCCAGCAGCTTACTAGCGGGAGTTGTGGATACGCAGTATTTT. As protein: CASSLLAGVVDTQYF.

The chain links TRBV7-2 to TRBJ2-7; 7 bases agree with TRBD1. From germline, CDR1 is SGHTA and CDR2 FQGNSA. The CDR3 length is 15 residues. The junction had 10 bases not matched to a gene; V was cut back by 6 bases and J by 2 bases. The CDR3 sequence: CASSFRGQGAYEQYF. The CDR3 region has the DNA TGTGCCAGCAGTTTTCGCGGGCAGGGGGCCTACGAGCAGTACTTC.

V and J are TRBV3-1 (or the pseudogene TRBV3-2) and TRBJ2-1, with D perhaps TRBD2 (5 bases). The germline V gene encodes CDR1 LGHDT and CDR2 YNNKEL (reference sequence). CDR3 size: 12 residues. Trimming cost V 0 bases and J 13 bases, with 10 bases left between them. In DNA, the CDR3 is TGTGCCAGCAGCCAAGAATGGGAGCGTCAGTTCTTC. The encoded protein is CASSQEWERQFF.

This chain links TRBV30 with TRBJ1-1, with 9 bases identical to TRBD1. V was clipped by 8 bases and J by 0 bases; unmatched bases: 10. The CDR3 loop spans 15 amino acids. Germline V gene lookup returns CDR1 GTSNPN and CDR2 SVGIG (reference sequence). The CDR3 region has the DNA TGTGCCCGTGACAGGGGGAATGGATTGAACACTGAAGCTTTCTTT. This gives the protein CARDRGNGLNTEAFF.

The chain joins TRBV5-4 to TRBJ2-7, with D uncertain. The CDR3 extends over 15 amino acids. The V end lost 0 bases, the J end lost 3 bases, and 13 bases lay between the germline ends. The germline V gene has CDR1 SGHNT and CDR2 YYREEE (reference sequence). The CDR3 region is CASSLGLADLYEQYF. CDR3 sequence (DNA): TGTGCCAGCAGCTTGGGTTTGGCAGACCTCTACGAGCAGTACTTC. The whole variable domain, remainder taken from reference TRBV5-4 and TRBJ2-7, is ETGVTQSPTHLIKTRGQQVTLRCSSQSGHNTVSWYQQALGQGPQFIFQYYREEENGRGNFPPRFSGLQFPNYSSELNVNALELDDSALYLCASSLGLADLYEQYFGPGTRLTVT.

The J gene is TRBJ1-3, the V gene TRBV19; D ambiguous. CDR1 LNHDA and CDR2 SQIVND come from the germline V gene (reference sequence). This CDR3 contains 13 residues. V lost 6 bases and J 0 bases, leaving 6 bases between the germline ends. The CDR3 is CASRQDSGNTIYF. In DNA form, the CDR3 reads TGTGCCAGTAGGCAGGACTCTGGAAACACCATATATTTT. The full variable domain, in which reference TRBV19 and TRBJ1-3 provide the parts outside the CDR3, is DGGITQSPKYLFRKEGQNVTLSCEQNLNHDAMYWYRQDPGQGLRLIYYSQIVNDFQKGDIAEGYSVSREKKESFPLTVTSAQKNPTAFYLCASRQDSGNTIYFGEGSWLTVV.

J is TRBJ2-3 and V is TRBV7-2, with D unresolved. CDR3 size: 13 residues. With 0 bases removed from V and 4 bases from J, the gap between germline ends came to 5 bases. Germline-derived CDR1 and CDR2 are SGHTA and FQGNSA. The CDR3 DNA is TGTGCCAGCAGCTTAGCTAGAGCAGATACGCAGTATTTT. Its translation: CASSLARADTQYF.

The chain joins TRBV7-9 to TRBJ2-2; tentative D call: TRBD1 (5 bases). The CDR3 covers 15 residues. Germline CDR1 and CDR2: SEHNR and FQNEAQ (reference sequence). Trimming removed 5 bases at V and 3 bases at J, with 13 bases between. CDR3 in amino acids: CASSAQGRDTGELFF. The CDR3 nucleotides read TGTGCCAGCAGCGCGCAGGGAAGGGACACCGGGGAGCTGTTTTTT.

This clone was observed a few times. The rearrangement links TRBV2 to TRBJ1-1, with TRBD1 identical over 8 bases. Germline V lookup: CDR1 SNHLY, CDR2 FYNNEI. The CDR3 has 13 amino acids. V dropped 8 bases and J dropped 4; count of bases not matched to a gene: 6. CDR3 in amino acids: CASSGTGGTEAFF. The CDR3 nucleotides read TGTGCCAGCTCCGGGACAGGCGGCACTGAAGCTTTCTTT.

This rearrangement joins TRBV9 to TRBJ2-1, with a tentative D call TRBD2 (6 bases). CDR1 and CDR2 from the germline V gene are SGDLS and YYNGEE. The CDR3 length is 15 residues. V lost 0 bases and J lost 5, with 12 bases in between. Written as DNA, the CDR3 is TGTGCCAGCAGCGTAGCCGCGGGACCCGACAATGAGCAGTTCTTC. This translates into CASSVAAGPDNEQFF.

The chain couples TRBV7-2 to TRBJ2-5; D tentatively fits TRBD1 or TRBD2 (5 bases each). This CDR3 is built from 16 residues. Germline CDR1 is SGHTA and CDR2 is FQGNSA. V shed 3 bases and J shed 5 bases, with 19 bases lying between them. Here the CDR3 reads CASSFFGGTVQETQYF. CDR3 nucleotides: TGTGCCAGCAGCTTTTTTGGGGGAACGGTTCAGGAGACCCAGTACTTC.

V usage is TRBV7-2 and J usage is TRBJ2-3, with 12 positions matching TRBD2. The J segment lost 5 bases and the V segment lost 5 bases, leaving 2 bases of the junction unmatched. The germline V gene encodes CDR1 SGHTA and CDR2 FQGNSA. The CDR3 has 14 amino acids. This CDR3 reads CASSPGLAGDTQYF. The DNA of the CDR3 is TGTGCCAGCAGCCCGGGACTAGCGGGAGATACGCAGTATTTT.

The rearrangement links TRBV7-2 to TRBJ2-7; 15 bases are shared with TRBD2. CDR1 is SGHTA, CDR2 FQGNSA, per germline. This CDR3 has 18 residues. After removal of 1 base from V and 4 bases from J, the junction contained 8 bases not matched to a gene. CDR3 residues: CASSLGGLAGGGLYEQYF. Here the CDR3 DNA reads TGTGCCAGCAGCTTAGGGGGACTAGCGGGAGGAGGCCTTTACGAGCAGTACTTC.

The DNA of the CDR3 is TGTGCCAGCAGCAGGTTACAGATGAACACTGAAGCTTTCTTT. Its protein product is CASSRLQMNTEAFF. The chain employs TRBV21-1 and TRBJ1-1; TRBD1 is taken as the D call from the table, unchecked against the DNA. TRBV21-1 is given as a pseudogene. The CDR3 spans 14 residues.

This chain uses TRBV5-1 with TRBJ2-5, with D possibly being TRBD1 (5 bases). The V end lost 3 bases, the J end lost 5 bases, and 17 bases lay between the germline ends. The CDR3 is made up of 15 amino acids. Germline CDR1 is SGHRS and CDR2 is YFSETQ. The CDR3 DNA reads as TGCGCCAGCAGCTCTCAGGGTACCTCCCGGGAGACCCAGTACTTC. Translating it yields CASSSQGTSRETQYF.

This sequence joins TRBV7-8 and TRBJ1-2, with D maybe TRBD1 (6 bases). This CDR3 is built from 13 residues. The V gene lost 5 bases and the J gene lost 7 bases, with 14 bases spanning the gap. Germline CDR1 reads SGHVS; CDR2 reads FQNEAQ. The CDR3, as DNA: TGTGCCAGCAGCCCTACAGGGTTGAGTGGCTACACCTTC. It is translated as CASSPTGLSGYTF.

V is TRBV29-1 and J is TRBJ2-7; no definite D call. From germline, CDR1 is SQVTM and CDR2 ANQGSEA. The V gene lost 4 bases and the J gene lost 3 bases, with 7 bases spanning the gap. The CDR3 is made up of 11 amino acids. CDR3 sequence reads: CSVGGVYEQYF. The CDR3 DNA sequence: TGCAGCGTTGGAGGAGTCTACGAGCAGTACTTC.

The rearrangement links TRBV5-1 to TRBJ2-2, with D possibly TRBD1 on 6 matching bases. The length of the CDR3 is 17 residues. Trimming shortened V by 4 bases and J by 7 bases, and 23 bases separated the two germline ends. The germline V gene has CDR1 SGHRS and CDR2 YFSETQ. In DNA form, the CDR3 reads TGCGCCAGCAGCCCCCGCAGGGCAGGGGCGACGGGCGGGGAGCTGTTTTTT. Its protein product is CASSPRRAGATGGELFF. Full variable domain (rest looked up from reference TRBV5-1 and TRBJ2-2): KAGVTQTPRYLIKTRGQQVTLSCSPISGHRSVSWYQQTPGQGLQFLFEYFSETQRNKGNFPGRFSGRQFSNSRSEMNVSTLELGDSALYLCASSPRRAGATGGELFFGEGSRLTVL.

This clone was recorded a few times. V and J are TRBV28 and TRBJ1-2; no clear D. V was shortened by 6 bases and J by 5 bases, with 19 bases between the two germline ends. Germline CDR1 reads MDHEN; CDR2 reads SYDVKM. The CDR3 length is 15 residues. The CDR3 DNA sequence: TGTGCCAGCAGCCGTACAAGGGTTTGGGGATATGGCTACACCTTC. It specifies CASSRTRVWGYGYTF.

The genes are TRBV24-1 and TRBJ2-5; possible D gene TRBD2, 6 bases. This CDR3 is built from 18 residues. V was shortened by 3 bases and J by 2 bases, with 21 bases between the two germline ends. Germline CDR1 is KGHDR and CDR2 is SFDVKD. CDR3 amino acids: CATSDPPGLTDHQETQYF. Here the CDR3 DNA reads TGTGCCACCAGTGATCCACCCGGACTAACAGATCATCAAGAGACCCAGTACTTC.